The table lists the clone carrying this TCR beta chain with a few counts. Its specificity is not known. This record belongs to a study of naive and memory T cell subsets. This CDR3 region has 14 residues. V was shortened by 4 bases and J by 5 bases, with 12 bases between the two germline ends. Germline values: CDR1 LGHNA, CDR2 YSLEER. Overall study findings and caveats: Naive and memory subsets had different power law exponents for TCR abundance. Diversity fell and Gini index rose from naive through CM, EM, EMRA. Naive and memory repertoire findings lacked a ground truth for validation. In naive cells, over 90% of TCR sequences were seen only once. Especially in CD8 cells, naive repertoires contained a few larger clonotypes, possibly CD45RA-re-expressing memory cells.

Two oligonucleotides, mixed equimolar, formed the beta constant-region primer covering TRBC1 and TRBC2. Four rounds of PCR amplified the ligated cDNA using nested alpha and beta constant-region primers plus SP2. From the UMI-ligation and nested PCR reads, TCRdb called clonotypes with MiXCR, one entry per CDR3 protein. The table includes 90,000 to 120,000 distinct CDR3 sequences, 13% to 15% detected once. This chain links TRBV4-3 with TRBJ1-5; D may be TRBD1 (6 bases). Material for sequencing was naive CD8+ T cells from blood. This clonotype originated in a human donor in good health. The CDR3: CASSPATGHQPQHF. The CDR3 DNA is TGCGCCAGCAGCCCCGCGACAGGCCATCAGCCCCAGCATTTT.